Below are 16 T cell receptor beta chains sequenced from a single sample in a study of quantifying T cell responses using KT2 cells. Study at large: TCR alpha and beta constant-region primers primed reverse transcription of RNA.

An oligo carrying a UMI was ligated to the cDNA 3' end. An equimolar mix of RC1.1 and RC1.2 primed the beta chain across TRBC1 and TRBC2. TCRdb passed the UMI-ligation and nested PCR reads through MiXCR, listing each CDR3 protein once. The sample yields around 50,000 distinct CDR3 sequences, roughly 12% seen once. The sample was PBMCs spiked with cells of the T cell clone KT2. Receptor source: a human donor.

This clonotype has ten or more counts. The V gene is TRBV6-5, the J gene TRBJ1-6; unclear D gene. The CDR3 spans 15 residues. V dropped 4 bases and J dropped 0 bases, with 7 bases sitting between them. Germline V gene sequence: CDR1 MNHEY, CDR2 SVGAGI. CDR3 in DNA: TGTGCCAGCAGTTTCCATGGCTCCTATAATTCACCCCTCCACTTT. Translated: CASSFHGSYNSPLHF.

This chain connects TRBV18 to TRBJ2-7; 7 nucleotides match TRBD1. The germline CDR1 and CDR2 sequences are KGHSH and LQKENI. V lost 3 bases, J lost 5 bases, and 10 bases stayed unmatched. CDR3 length: 15 amino acids. The CDR3 loop reads CASSPDAQGRNEQYF. CDR3 DNA: TGTGCCAGCTCACCTGATGCACAGGGGAGAAACGAGCAGTACTTC.

The chain combines TRBV5-1 with TRBJ2-3; the match to TRBD1 covers 9 bases. Germline CDR1 and CDR2: SGHRS and YFSETQ. V dropped 0 bases and J dropped 4; count of bases not matched to a gene: 9. The CDR3 contains 17 residues. CDR3 loop: CASSLDGQGFFSDTQYF. CDR3 DNA: TGCGCCAGCAGCTTGGACGGACAGGGGTTCTTCTCAGATACGCAGTATTTT.

This clonotype appeared many times. The genes are TRBV3-1 and TRBJ1-5, with 8 bases identical to TRBD1. CDR1 is LGHDT and CDR2 is YNNKEL in the germline V gene (reference sequence). Trimming at V came to 4 bases and at J to 2 bases, leaving 7 bases not matched to a gene. The CDR3 has 16 amino acids. CDR3: CASSPGVDRGNQPQHF. In DNA, the CDR3 is TGTGCCAGCAGCCCCGGCGTGGACAGGGGCAATCAGCCCCAGCATTTT.

The J gene is TRBJ2-5, the V gene TRBV14; TRBD1 or TRBD2 may be the D gene (6 bases each). In germline, CDR1 is SGHDN, CDR2 FVKESK. V lost 0 bases, J lost 4 bases, and 12 bases lay in between. This CDR3 has 15 amino acids. CDR3 DNA: TGTGCCAGCAGCCAAGATAGGGGGACTCGAGAGACCCAGTACTTC. Translating it yields CASSQDRGTRETQYF.

The rearrangement joins TRBV20-1 to TRBJ1-1, with D tentatively TRBD1 (6 bases). In germline, CDR1 is DFQATT, CDR2 SNEGSKA (reference sequence). The CDR3 length is 13 residues. Trimming removed 3 bases at V and 0 bases at J, with 8 bases between. The CDR3 region is CSARGHMNTEAFF. The CDR3 DNA follows: TGCAGTGCTAGGGGACACATGAACACTGAAGCTTTCTTT.

This chain joins TRBV20-1 and TRBJ1-5; 9 bases map to TRBD1. Trimming removed 3 bases from V and 3 bases from J; junction bases left unmatched: 3. Germline V lookup: CDR1 DFQATT, CDR2 SNEGSKA (reference sequence). There are 14 residues in the CDR3. The CDR3 region is CSARWTGVNQPQHF. CDR3 nucleotides: TGCAGTGCTAGGTGGACAGGGGTCAATCAGCCCCAGCATTTT.

The chain joins TRBV14 to TRBJ1-2; D gene uncertain. V lost 1 base, J lost 7 bases, and 13 bases lay in between. Germline loops: CDR1 SGHDN, CDR2 FVKESK. The CDR3 has 14 amino acids. The CDR3 nucleotides read TGTGCCAGCAGCCAAGCAACAAGGACGACTGGCTACACCTTC. Translating it yields CASSQATRTTGYTF.

This clonotype was picked up many times. The J gene is TRBJ2-1, the V gene TRBV6-5; TRBD2 aligns across 7 bases. The CDR3 is 17 amino acids. Trimming cost V 6 bases and J 7 bases; bases outside gene matches: 18. The germline CDR1 and CDR2 sequences are MNHEY and SVGAGI. CDR3 loop: CASSYPGGSGFRNEQFF. CDR3 bases: TGTGCCAGCAGCTACCCCGGGGGTAGCGGGTTCCGGAATGAGCAGTTCTTC.

This clonotype was seen a handful of times. The chain combines TRBV7-2 with TRBJ2-5; D uncertain. V was cut by 1 base and J by 4 bases, with 22 bases left in between. The germline CDR1 and CDR2 sequences are SGHTA and FQGNSA. The CDR3 contains 18 residues. This CDR3 reads CASSLGFINQYRRETQYF. CDR3 coding DNA: TGTGCCAGCAGCTTAGGGTTCATAAATCAATATCGGAGAGAGACCCAGTACTTC.

The sample holds many counts of this clonotype. The CDR3: CASSQSWTSGSPWELFF. The CDR3 DNA is TGTGCCAGCAGCCAATCGTGGACTAGCGGGTCCCCCTGGGAGCTGTTTTTT. The chain links TRBV4-2 to TRBJ2-2; 11 nucleotides line up with TRBD2. V was pared by 2 bases and J by 9 bases, with 11 bases of the junction left unmatched. From germline, CDR1 is LGHNA and CDR2 YNFKEQ. The CDR3 length is 17 residues.

This clonotype has a count of ten or more. The chain joins TRBV29-1 to TRBJ2-3, with 7 bases that match TRBD2. V trimming: 4 bases; J trimming: 4 bases; junction bases outside the gene matches: 11. The CDR3 covers 15 residues. In germline, CDR1 is SQVTM, CDR2 ANQGSEA. The CDR3 sequence is CSVGSGLAVADTQYF. CDR3 nucleotides: TGCAGCGTTGGTAGCGGGCTAGCGGTCGCAGATACGCAGTATTTT.

The J gene is TRBJ2-7, the V gene TRBV6-2 or TRBV6-3; 8 nucleotides match TRBD1. CDR3 length: 15 amino acids. Germline V CDR1 and CDR2: MNHEY, SVGEGT. V lost 2 bases, J lost 2 bases, and 5 bases stayed unmatched. The CDR3 loop reads CASSYPGTGAYEQYF. The CDR3 DNA reads as TGTGCCAGCAGTTACCCCGGGACAGGAGCCTACGAGCAGTACTTC.

The rearrangement uses TRBV2 and TRBJ1-5; TRBD1 matches at 8 bases. Unmatched junction bases numbered 9, after V lost 8 bases and J lost 0 bases. Germline V gene data show CDR1 as SNHLY and CDR2 as FYNNEI. The CDR3 totals 16 residues. The CDR3 bases are TGTGCCAGCGGGCGGGCAGGGGGCATTAGCAATCAGCCCCAGCATTTT. This encodes CASGRAGGISNQPQHF.

This clonotype was picked up many times. The V and J genes are TRBV12-3 or TRBV12-4 and TRBJ2-1; D is possibly TRBD1 (6 bases). The CDR3 is 12 residues long. Trimming left V 8 bases short and J 8 bases short, with 13 bases between. CDR3 DNA: TGTGCCAGCGGATCCTCAGGGGATGAGCAGTTCTTC. Translated: CASGSSGDEQFF.

The chain joins TRBV7-2 to TRBJ2-3; TRBD2 matches at 11 bases. The CDR3 runs 19 residues. Trimming took 5 bases from V and 4 from J; bases not matched to a gene: 17. Germline CDR1 and CDR2: SGHTA and FQGNSA. For the CDR3, the DNA is TGTGCCAGCAGCAAAACTACCCCGGGACTAGCGGCTTGGGCAGATACGCAGTATTTT. This gives the protein CASSKTTPGLAAWADTQYF.